Below, 29 T cell receptor beta chains from the same sample are listed, as sequenced in a study of tumor and adjacent non-tumor tissue in lung cancer. This sample's RNA came from whole unsorted tissue. The normal lung tissue was taken more than 3 cm from the tumor edge. TCRbeta libraries were built with three rounds of nested PCR, modified from ARM-PCR. Via MiXCR, TCRdb re-called the multiplex PCR reads, giving one row per CDR3 protein. The sample has some 47,000 distinct CDR3 sequences; roughly 60% are singletons. Input material: distant non-tumor lung tissue. These receptors were taken from a woman in her thirties or forties with non-small cell lung cancer.

Of note for this clonotype: One end of the junction varies from germline; a read error may be responsible. J is TRBJ2-7 and V is TRBV12-3 or TRBV12-4, with D maybe TRBD1 (5 bases). This CDR3 region has 14 residues. The CDR3 spells CANSSRTRTYEQYF. DNA of the CDR3: TGTGCCAACAGTTCGCGGACAAGGACCTACGAGCAGTACTTC.

This clonotype has just a few counts. The junction and the germline gene differ at one end; a read error may be behind it. The chain has TRBV7-9 and TRBJ2-1, with TRBD1 matching 8 bases. Germline V gene lookup returns CDR1 SEHNR and CDR2 FQNEAQ (reference sequence). This CDR3 comprises 14 residues. CDR3 amino acids: CTSSLTGVGGEQFF. As DNA, the CDR3 is TGTACCAGCAGTTTGACAGGGGTAGGCGGTGAGCAGTTCTTC.

Comment on this clonotype: An end of the junction does not agree with germline; a read error may underlie this. The rearrangement links TRBV6-1 to TRBJ2-1; D is uncertain. This CDR3 contains 14 residues. Germline V gene data show CDR1 as MNHNS and CDR2 as SASEGT. The CDR3 here is CASRPSNSYNVQFF. CDR3 DNA sequence: TGTGCCAGCAGACCCTCCAACTCCTACAATGTGCAGTTCTTC.

This clonotype was recorded at least ten times. This chain uses TRBV10-1 with TRBJ1-1, with D maybe TRBD1 (5 bases). Germline V lookup: CDR1 WNHNN, CDR2 SYGVQD (reference sequence). Trimming left V 3 bases short and J 1 base short, with 9 bases between. The CDR3 totals 14 residues. CDR3 nucleotide sequence: TGCGCCAGCAGTGATTACAGGCGGAACACTGAAGCTTTCTTT. It codes for CASSDYRRNTEAFF.

This clonotype was found a few times. It may be a read error: a sequence one base away is much more abundant. The chain carries TRBV10-1 and TRBJ2-7; D perhaps matches TRBD2 (5 bases). CDR1 is WNHNN, CDR2 SYGVQD, per germline (reference sequence). This CDR3 comprises 16 residues. V was cut by 4 bases and J by 3 bases, with 19 bases left in between. In nucleotides, the CDR3 is TGCGCCAGCAGTGTAACAGCGGACTGTCCCGACTACGAGCAGTACTTC. The encoded protein is CASSVTADCPDYEQYF.

This clonotype was seen at least ten times. The genes are TRBV5-1 and TRBJ2-3; 7 bases align to TRBD1. Unmatched junction bases numbered 7, after V lost 7 bases and J lost 2 bases. Germline V CDR1 and CDR2: SGHRS, YFSETQ. This CDR3 contains 14 residues. As DNA, the CDR3 is TGCGCCAGCGGACCGGGACAGACCACAGATACGCAGTATTTT. Translation gives CASGPGQTTDTQYF. The variable domain in full, completed from reference TRBV5-1 and TRBJ2-3, reads KAGVTQTPRYLIKTRGQQVTLSCSPISGHRSVSWYQQTPGQGLQFLFEYFSETQRNKGNFPGRFSGRQFSNSRSEMNVSTLELGDSALYLCASGPGQTTDTQYFGPGTRLTVL.

A remark on this clonotype: A much larger clone is a single base away; this may be a read error. The chain couples TRBV6-2 or TRBV6-3 to TRBJ2-5, with D perhaps TRBD2 (6 bases). Germline CDR1 is MNHEY and CDR2 is SVGEGT. The CDR3 has 13 residues. CDR3 bases: TGTGCCAGCGGTTACGGGGAGGCAGAGACCCAGTACTTC. Translation: CASGYGEAETQYF.

With regard to this clonotype: Relative to the germline gene, one junction end is altered; a read error may explain this. The CDR3 DNA reads as TGTGCCAGCAGCTTAGGAACACAGGATGGAGCCAAAAGCATTCAGTATTTC. Translated: CASSLGTQDGAKSIQYF. This chain links TRBV11-2 with TRBJ2-4, with D possibly being TRBD1 (5 bases). The length of the CDR3 is 17 residues. In germline, CDR1 is SGHAT, CDR2 FQNNGV. The variable domain in full, completed from reference TRBV11-2 and TRBJ2-4, reads EAGVAQSPRYKIIEKRQSVAFWCNPISGHATLYWYQQILGQGPKLLIQFQNNGVVDDSQLPKDRFSAERLKGVDSTLKIQPAKLEDSAVYLCASSLGTQDGAKSIQYFGAGTRLSVL.

The chain combines TRBV5-5 with TRBJ1-2; D is ambiguous. Germline CDR1 reads SGHKS; CDR2 reads YYEKEE (reference sequence). This CDR3 contains 12 residues. Trimming pared 4 bases from V and 7 bases from J, leaving 11 bases between. DNA for the CDR3: TGTGCCAGCAGCCCATGGTTGCTTGGCTACACCTTC. It translates to CASSPWLLGYTF.

This sequence joins TRBV5-4 and TRBJ2-1, with D perhaps TRBD1 (5 bases). CDR1 SGHNT and CDR2 YYREEE come from the germline V gene (reference sequence). The CDR3 is 14 amino acids. The V end lost 4 bases, the J end lost 1 base, and 9 bases lay between the germline ends. The CDR3 coding sequence is TGTGCCAGCAGCGGGGCAGTGTCCTACAATGAGCAGTTCTTC. It yields the protein CASSGAVSYNEQFF. The full variable domain, rest sourced from reference TRBV5-4 and TRBJ2-1, is ETGVTQSPTHLIKTRGQQVTLRCSSQSGHNTVSWYQQALGQGPQFIFQYYREEENGRGNFPPRFSGLQFPNYSSELNVNALELDDSALYLCASSGAVSYNEQFFGPGTRLTVL.

The chain couples TRBV30 to TRBJ2-7; D tentatively reads TRBD1 or TRBD2 (5 bases each). V was pared by 0 bases and J by 6 bases, with 18 bases between. The germline V gene has CDR1 GTSNPN and CDR2 SVGIG (reference sequence). This CDR3 has 15 residues. In DNA form, the CDR3 reads TGTGCCTGGAGTGTGGGGACGGGGTGCCAGAGCGAGCAGTACTTC. This encodes CAWSVGTGCQSEQYF.

Remarks on this clonotype: An end of the junction does not agree with germline; a read error may underlie this. The CDR3 loop reads CANRERLNTVAFF. In DNA, the CDR3 is TGTGCCAACAGAGAACGGCTGAACACTGTAGCTTTCTTT. The rearrangement joins TRBV6-1 to TRBJ1-1; no clear D. The length of the CDR3 is 13 residues. CDR1 and CDR2 from the germline V gene are MNHNS and SASEGT.

A note on this clonotype: A read error is possible here, since a much larger clone lies one base away. The CDR3 reads CASSQVLSSYNERFF. The CDR3 bases are TGTGCCAGCAGCCAAGTCCTAAGCTCCTACAATGAGCGGTTCTTC. The chain uses TRBV14 and TRBJ2-1; D unclear. The CDR3 runs 15 residues. Looked up from germline, CDR1 is SGHDN and CDR2 is FVKESK.

The chain carries TRBV6-5 and TRBJ2-3; a possible D gene is TRBD1 (6 bases). The CDR3 consists of 14 residues. V lost 5 bases, J lost 1 base, and 10 bases lay in between. The germline V gene has CDR1 MNHEY and CDR2 SVGAGI. This chain's CDR3 is CASSPEGGTDTQYF. The CDR3 region has the DNA TGTGCCAGCAGTCCAGAGGGGGGCACAGATACGCAGTATTTT.

In regard to this clonotype: Without the conserved terminal phenylalanine or tryptophan, this CDR3 likely stems from a read error. The gene calls are TRBV6-5 and TRBJ2-1; no clear D. Germline values: CDR1 MNHEY, CDR2 SVGAGI. CDR3 length equals 15 residues. CDR3 nucleotides: TGCGCCAGCAGTTACTCGGGCGGAACATACAATGAGCAGTTCTAC. Protein product: CASSYSGGTYNEQFY.

Points on this clonotype: At one of its ends the junction is not consistent with the germline gene, which may arise from a read error. V gene TRBV11-2 combines with J gene TRBJ2-2, with a possible D match to TRBD2 (6 bases). Germline values: CDR1 SGHAT, CDR2 FQNNGV. The CDR3 spans 16 residues. Written as DNA, the CDR3 is TGCGCCATAAGCCGGGTCGCGGGGATGAACAGCGGTGAACTGTTTTTT. Its translation: CAISRVAGMNSGELFF.

In its sample, this clonotype was seen many times. As DNA, the CDR3 is TGTGCCAGCAAGTACCGGGACACCAGATCCACAGATACGCAGTATTTT. Translating it yields CASKYRDTRSTDTQYF. The V and J genes are TRBV6-6 and TRBJ2-3; D might be TRBD1 (6 bases). CDR1 is MNHNY and CDR2 is SVGAGI in the germline V gene (reference sequence). CDR3 length equals 16 residues. Trimming removed 7 bases from V and 2 bases from J, with 19 bases in between.

A remark on this clonotype: The CDR3 end shows no conserved phenylalanine or tryptophan, and so a read error is likely. The DNA is left out, because the CDR3 cannot be placed on it with certainty; the CDR3 is given as TCRdb lists it. This sequence joins TRBV5-6 and TRBJ1-1. The CDR3 is 14 residues long, counting both termini. Germline-derived CDR1 and CDR2 are SGHDT and YYEEEE. The CDR3: CASSWRATSTEASL.

As regards this clonotype: A read error may produce the germline difference seen at one junction end. For the CDR3, the DNA is TGTGCCAGCAGTACCCCGACAGGGACTGAAGCCTTCTTT. Its translation: CASSTPTGTEAFF. This chain connects TRBV12-3 or TRBV12-4 to TRBJ1-1; 7 bases map to TRBD1. The CDR3 has 13 residues.

The rearrangement uses TRBV11-3 and TRBJ2-3; D is possibly TRBD2 (5 bases). The CDR3 consists of 16 residues. Germline CDR1 SGHNT, CDR2 YENEEA. The V end was cut by 11 bases, the J end by 5 bases, with 26 bases between. The CDR3 here is CAGNLRTEGRIDTQYF. The CDR3 DNA sequence: TGTGCCGGCAACCTTCGAACAGAGGGAAGGATAGATACGCAGTATTTT.

For this clonotype: An end of the junction does not agree with germline; a read error may underlie this. The chain carries TRBV11-2 and TRBJ2-5; D is unresolved. This CDR3 contains 18 residues. Germline values: CDR1 SGHAT, CDR2 FQNNGV. DNA of the CDR3: TGTGTCAGCAGCTTACGATTCCCTAGTACGGGTCAGGAGGAGACCCAGTACTTC. Protein product: CVSSLRFPSTGQEETQYF. Based on the CDR3 plus reference TRBV11-2 and TRBJ2-5, the full variable domain is EAGVAQSPRYKIIEKRQSVAFWCNPISGHATLYWYQQILGQGPKLLIQFQNNGVVDDSQLPKDRFSAERLKGVDSTLKIQPAKLEDSAVYLCVSSLRFPSTGQEETQYFGPGTRLLVL.

The table lists this clonotype with many counts. The chain employs TRBV4-1 and TRBJ1-6, with 8 bases aligning to TRBD1. This CDR3 is 15 amino acids long. Germline V gives CDR1 MGHRA, CDR2 YSYEKL. V shed 4 bases and J 7 bases; nucleotides not matched to a gene: 6. The CDR3 coding sequence is TGCGCCAGCAGCCTTCAGGGGGCGCGAAATTCACCCCTCCACTTT. This encodes CASSLQGARNSPLHF.

The V and J genes are TRBV4-2 and TRBJ2-4, with D perhaps given as TRBD1 or TRBD2 (6 bases each). This CDR3 has 18 amino acids. Germline CDR1 LGHNA, CDR2 YNFKEQ. V lost 6 bases to trimming and J lost 3 bases, with 24 bases between them. The CDR3 region is CASSPSWTDSGNKNIQYF. CDR3 DNA: TGTGCCAGCAGTCCATCATGGACAGATAGCGGAAACAAAAACATTCAGTACTTC.

This clonotype occurred many times. The chain joins TRBV6-4 to TRBJ2-3; D not certain. This CDR3 region has 11 residues. Between the trimmed V and J ends, which lost 2 bases and 5 bases, there was a span of 2 bases. Germline CDR1 reads MRHNA; CDR2 reads SNTAGT. This CDR3 reads CASSDLDTQYF. The DNA of the CDR3 is TGTGCCAGCAGTGACCTAGATACGCAGTATTTT.

Worth noting for this clonotype: One junction end disagrees with the germline gene, perhaps due to a read error. This chain's CDR3 is CTSSPEGTSGVF. The CDR3 bases are TGTACCAGCAGCCCAGAGGGGACTAGCGGGGTCTTC. V gene TRBV11-2 combines with J gene TRBJ2-1, with 13 bases fitting TRBD2. This CDR3 is 12 amino acids long. CDR1 SGHAT and CDR2 FQNNGV come from the germline V gene.

A note on this clonotype: A junction boundary mismatches the germline segment, possibly from a read error. The chain carries TRBV11-2 and TRBJ2-5, with 7 positions matching TRBD2. CDR3 size: 16 residues. Germline V CDR1 and CDR2: SGHAT, FQNNGV. The CDR3 is CASSLDLTSRREIQYF. For the CDR3, the DNA is TGTGCCAGCAGCTTAGATCTGACTAGCAGGAGAGAGATCCAGTACTTT.

This clonotype was seen only a few times. The chain is built from TRBV11-3 and TRBJ1-2; 10 bases are a match to TRBD1. CDR1 and CDR2 (germline): SGHNT, YENEEA. Unmatched junction bases numbered 4, after V lost 11 bases and J lost 7 bases. This CDR3 is built from 11 residues. CDR3: CARQGARGYTF. The CDR3 bases are TGTGCCCGACAGGGGGCGCGTGGCTACACCTTC.

Points on this clonotype: Sequence at one end of the junction differs from germline and may be a read error. The chain has TRBV11-2 and TRBJ2-3; D gene uncertain. In germline, CDR1 is SGHAT, CDR2 FQNNGV. The CDR3 contains 14 residues. CDR3 residues: CASSSLSAADTPNF. As DNA, the CDR3 is TGTGCCAGCAGCTCTCTAAGCGCGGCAGATACGCCGAATTTT. Variable domain in full (rest from reference TRBV11-2 and TRBJ2-3): EAGVAQSPRYKIIEKRQSVAFWCNPISGHATLYWYQQILGQGPKLLIQFQNNGVVDDSQLPKDRFSAERLKGVDSTLKIQPAKLEDSAVYLCASSSLSAADTPNFGPGTRLTVL.

This clonotype has a count of ten or more. The chain is built from TRBV6-2 or TRBV6-3 and TRBJ2-1, with D unresolved. This CDR3 region has 11 residues. CDR1 is MNHEY, CDR2 SVGEGT, per germline. V shed 6 bases and J shed 6 bases, with 6 bases lying between them. CDR3 in amino acids: CASSLANEQFF. DNA for the CDR3: TGTGCCAGCAGCTTGGCCAATGAGCAGTTCTTC.